Included here is one TCR beta chain sequence, with context. The source of the sample is a study of blood T cell repertoires in COVID-19. For the study at large: The United States, Italy and Spain provided the acute and convalescent COVID-19 samples. T cells, B-cell-depleted T cells, or PBMCs supplied cDNA or gDNA.

The CDR3 is 14 amino acids. Germline trimming cut 6 bases from V and 6 bases from J; bases unmatched to any gene: 6. Germline lookup yields CDR1 SGHRS and CDR2 YFSETQ. Authors' methods: For nucleated cells, counts were estimated from reference gene primer amplification. Measured with immunoSEQ multiplex PCR; TCRdb has only the in-frame clones, and not every one. The D gene and trimming were derived from the DNA, and the V and J assignments and clone size from that table. The profile shows some 210,000 clones, 92% of them singletons. The chain is built from TRBV5-1 and TRBJ1-6; 7 bases line up with TRBD1. Input material: peripheral blood. This sequence was found in a man under 40 with acute or convalescent COVID-19. The CDR3, as DNA: TGCGCCAGCAAAACAGGGGCACCTAATTCACCCCTCCACTTT. Its protein is CASKTGAPNSPLHF.